A selection of T cell receptor beta chains follows, all from one sample in a study of blood T cell repertoires in COVID-19. Method: immunoSEQ multiplex PCR; TCRdb's copy keeps in-frame clones and lacks some. The sample lists roughly 150,000 clones; about 80% were seen once. Sequenced: PBMCs or T cells enriched from blood (not recorded which). These receptors were obtained from a man aged 50-60 years who had recovered from COVID-19. CDR3s include the opening cysteine and the closing phenylalanine or tryptophan. The order of the fields is V gene, D gene, J gene, CDR3 protein. D genes are given only for firm matches.

V: TRBV19; D: TRBD1; J: TRBJ2-7; CDR3: CASSIVGTGAYEQYF
V: TRBV5-4; D: TRBD1; J: TRBJ1-2; CDR3: CASSLPGQNYGYTF
V: TRBV11-2; D: .; J: TRBJ1-4; CDR3: CASSLGGGVNNEKLFF
V: TRBV9; D: TRBD1; J: TRBJ1-2; CDR3: CASSKTGKGRYGYTF
V: TRBV19; D: TRBD1; J: TRBJ2-7; CDR3: CASRQGQGVYEQYF
V: TRBV6-5; D: TRBD2; J: TRBJ2-3; CDR3: CASKGIAGGEDTQYF
V: TRBV4-3; D: TRBD1; J: TRBJ1-5; CDR3: CASSQSSQGGQPQHF
V: TRBV2; D: .; J: TRBJ2-2; CDR3: CASSIQNTGELFF
V: TRBV5-4; D: .; J: TRBJ2-7; CDR3: CASSLVENSYEQYF
V: TRBV6-1; D: .; J: TRBJ2-7; CDR3: CASSEKEAAAPSHLYEQYF
V: TRBV6-5; D: TRBD2; J: TRBJ2-5; CDR3: CASNEERGGPETQYF
V: TRBV7-2; D: .; J: TRBJ2-1; CDR3: CASSLRGYESYNEQFF
V: TRBV7-3; D: TRBD1; J: TRBJ1-1; CDR3: CASSSGTGVTEAFF
V: TRBV3-1/TRBV3-2; D: TRBD1; J: TRBJ1-5; CDR3: CASSPGQGASSNQPQHF
V: TRBV7-2; D: TRBD2; J: TRBJ2-7; CDR3: CASSPGGRVPYEQYF
V: TRBV11-3; D: TRBD1; J: TRBJ1-1; CDR3: CASSSDRDTEAFF
V: TRBV7-7; D: .; J: TRBJ2-5; CDR3: CASSYGRTLRGETQYF